This T cell receptor (beta chain) was documented in a study of regulatory T cells in long-lasting Graves disease (dated by TCRdb to the early 2020s). Broadly, across the study: Persistent Graves' disease meant more than 5 years of antithyroid drug treatment with TSH receptor autoantibodies that stayed positive. This study used TCR sequencing and RNA sequencing of peripheral blood to compare persistent Graves' disease patients against newly diagnosed Graves' disease patients. The study was registered as a clinical trial and conducted in China. A total of approximately 35 samples underwent TCR sequencing: approximately 13 from persistent and around 20 from newly diagnosed Graves' disease patients. Persistent Graves' disease patients in the clinical cohort had taken antithyroid drugs for around 11 years on average.

According to the study, the label for this sample's time point signals: persistent/refractory GD, antithyroid drugs over 5 years with positive TRAb. For both TCR sequencing and RNA sequencing, RNA was extracted from PBMCs in TRIzol. The diagnosis of Graves' disease was made according to American Thyroid Association guidelines. Recruitment of patients was carried out at an endocrinology department in Xi'an, China. From each patient, about 9 milliliters of peripheral blood was collected into an EDTA anticoagulant tube. Ficoll Paque Plus density gradient separation was used to isolate PBMCs, and no further T cell sorting was performed. An Agilent 2100 Bioanalyzer and agarose gel were used to check RNA quality, while a NanoDrop 2000 measured RNA concentration. Libraries were made using multiplex PCR. Sequencing used an Illumina HiSeq 4000. TCR beta libraries were built with iRepertoire HTBI primers and Arm-PCR amplification of CDR3 regions. Before sequencing, the PCR products went through gel purification. In the paper's pipeline: Across samples, 60 to 80 TRBV and 13 to 15 TRBJ segments were identified and used for gene usage analysis of CDR3 amino acid clonotypes. Filtered high-quality paired reads were merged into contigs using COPE and FqMerger. BLAST was used to align contigs to IMGT TRBV, TRBD and TRBJ reference genes, and CDR3 was defined according to IMGT. Clonotypes above 0.1% frequency were classified as highly expanded clones. Shannon entropy was used to measure repertoire diversity, and the Gini coefficient was used to measure V-J evenness. A clonotype found in more than one individual was treated as public. TCRdb redid the processing of the public reads, applying fastp at Q25 and MiXCR, and retained in-frame beta chains. Each CDR3 protein appears once, grouped with its most common genes and DNA. These V and J calls originate from TCRdb's pipeline instead of the authors' own analysis. In all, the sample holds about 340,000 distinct CDR3 sequences, and about 18% of those were seen once. The ten largest clones add up to less than 35% of the sample.

Results and caveats for the whole study, not just this receptor: Compared with newly diagnosed patients, patients with persistent Graves' disease had lower TCR Shannon entropy and fewer highly expanded clones, which suggests clonal expansion. As a limitation, the authors acknowledged that the small sample size may reduce accuracy. TRBV28, TRBJ1-2 and TRBJ2-5 were preferentially used in persistent disease, while TRBV20-1 and TRBJ2-1 were favored in newly diagnosed disease. Persistent patients shared more public clonotypes among themselves (around 3,000) than newly diagnosed patients did (approximately 970). Because the primary lesion, thyroid tissue, could not be accessed, the study looked at peripheral blood alone. Sequencing and analysis were limited to the TCR beta chain.

Inclusive of the bounding cysteine and phenylalanine, the CDR3 is 14 residues long. Left in the record is the CDR3 DNA by itself, 42 bases read in frame from the first base. V and J lose 7 bases and 4 bases, and a span of 16 bases separates them. From the germline V gene, CDR1 is MNHNS and CDR2 is SASEGT. This clonotype was counted ten times or more. Its specific antigen is unknown. The input lacks base qualities; no much larger clone sits a single base away. The chain employs TRBV6-1 and TRBJ1-1; no D gene call is confident. The sample consisted of peripheral blood mononuclear cells (PBMCs), taken when the disease was refractory, from a patient treated with antithyroid drugs. This receptor was obtained from a female donor with Graves disease. The CDR3 is CASTLDVWATEAFF. Read as DNA, the sequence is TGTGCCAGCACTTTGGACGTCTGGGCCACTGAAGCTTTCTTT.